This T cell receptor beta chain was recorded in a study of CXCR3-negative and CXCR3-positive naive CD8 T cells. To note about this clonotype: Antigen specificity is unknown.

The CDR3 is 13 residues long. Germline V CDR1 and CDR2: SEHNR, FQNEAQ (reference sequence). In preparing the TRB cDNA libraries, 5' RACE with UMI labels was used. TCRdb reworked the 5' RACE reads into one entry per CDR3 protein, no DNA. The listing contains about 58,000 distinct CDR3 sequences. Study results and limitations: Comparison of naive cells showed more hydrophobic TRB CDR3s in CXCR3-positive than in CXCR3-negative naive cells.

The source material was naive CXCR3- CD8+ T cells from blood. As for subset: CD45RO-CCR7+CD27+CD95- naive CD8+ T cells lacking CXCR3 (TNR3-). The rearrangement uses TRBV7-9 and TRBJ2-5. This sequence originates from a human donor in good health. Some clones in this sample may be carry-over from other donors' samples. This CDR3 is CASSPESAETQYF.